The sequence of this TCR beta chain was determined in a study of beta chain features in type 1 diabetes. Every bit of the isolated RNA underwent reverse transcription, so sequencing read expressed TCRB transcripts. Measured with immunoSEQ multiplex PCR; TCRdb has only the in-frame clones, and not every one. The top ten hold roughly 0.45% of the sample, which has under 90,000 clones, 30% to 40% seen once. Overall study results and limits: Within the patient group, naive, central memory and Treg TCRB repertoires appeared more similar to each other than within healthy donors. cDNA sequencing could over-represent cells with high TCR expression.

This clone was counted only a few times. Its antigen is undetermined. The germline gives CDR1 KGHSH, CDR2 LQKENI. The V end was cut by 6 bases, the J end by 1 base, with 15 bases between. The CDR3 spans 15 residues. V gene TRBV18 combines with J gene TRBJ2-5; perhaps TRBD1 as D (5 bases). The TCR originated in a woman aged 18-29 years in good health. The specimen was stem cell memory CD4+ T cells from blood. In nucleotides, the CDR3 is TGTGCCAGCTCCCCCGACCAGACAGCCCAAGAGACCCAGTACTTC. Translating it yields CASSPDQTAQETQYF.